One and the same sample provided the 27 T cell receptor beta chains below, sequenced in a study of T cell responses to AZD1222 COVID-19 vaccine. Method: immunoSEQ multiplex PCR; TCRdb's copy keeps in-frame clones and lacks some. The table records 150,000 to 160,000 clones, about 85% of them present only once. The input for sequencing was peripheral blood, taken after recovery from COVID-19. These receptor sequences come from an adult who had recovered from COVID-19.

V is TRBV28 and J is TRBJ2-7, with a weak D call TRBD1 (6 bases). Germline lookup yields CDR1 MDHEN and CDR2 SYDVKM. The CDR3 sequence is 16 residues long. V was cut by 6 bases and J by 0 bases, with 18 bases left in between. CDR3 bases: TGTGCCAGCAGGCCAATCCGGGACACCTTCTCCTACGAGCAGTACTTC. Encoded protein: CASRPIRDTFSYEQYF.

The chain combines TRBV5-1 with TRBJ1-1; no clear D. The CDR3 extends over 14 amino acids. Trimming took off 1 base at V and 1 base at J, with 8 bases between the two ends. Per the germline V gene, CDR1 is SGHRS and CDR2 is YFSETQ. CDR3 sequence reads: CASSLMRGNTEAFF. DNA for the CDR3: TGCGCCAGCAGCTTGATGAGAGGGAACACTGAAGCTTTCTTT.

This clone was observed a handful of times. A read error may explain this, as a much larger clone is one base away. The chain couples TRBV12-3 or TRBV12-4 to TRBJ1-5, with 7 nucleotides matching TRBD1. The CDR3 covers 13 residues. Trimming removed 4 bases from V and 4 bases from J; junction bases left unmatched: 1. The chain's CDR3 is CASSSTGNQPQHF. As DNA, the CDR3 is TGTGCCAGCAGTTCGACAGGGAATCAGCCCCAGCATTTT.

This clone was recorded once. This chain's CDR3 is CASSPRPPGQNNSPLHF. The CDR3, as DNA: TGTGCCAGCAGCCCGCGCCCACCGGGACAAAATAATTCACCCCTCCACTTT. This sequence joins TRBV7-6 and TRBJ1-6, with a possible D match to TRBD1 (6 bases). V dropped 5 bases and J dropped 5 bases, with 19 bases sitting between them. The CDR3 covers 17 residues. Germline CDR1 SGHVS, CDR2 FNYEAQ.

This sequence joins TRBV3-1 (or the pseudogene TRBV3-2) and TRBJ1-3, with TRBD1 matching 7 bases. Per the germline V gene, CDR1 is LGHDT and CDR2 is YNNKEL (reference sequence). This CDR3 is built from 15 residues. V lost 4 bases and J lost 3; bases outside the gene matches: 6. The CDR3 loop is CASSLGTAVGNTIYF. The CDR3 DNA reads TGTGCCAGCAGCCTCGGGACAGCCGTTGGAAACACCATATATTTT.

The chain employs TRBV9 and TRBJ2-7, with 9 bases identical to TRBD1. The V gene end was trimmed by 0 bases and the J gene end by 4 bases; junction bases not matched to a gene: 5. The CDR3 loop spans 15 amino acids. CDR1 is SGDLS and CDR2 is YYNGEE in the germline V gene. CDR3 protein: CASSVAWTGDYEQYF. In DNA form, the CDR3 reads TGTGCCAGCAGCGTAGCCTGGACAGGGGATTACGAGCAGTACTTC. Complete variable domain (other parts from reference TRBV9 and TRBJ2-7): DSGVTQTPKHLITATGQRVTLRCSPRSGDLSVYWYQQSLDQGLQFLIQYYNGEERAKGNILERFSAQQFPDLHSELNLSSLELGDSALYFCASSVAWTGDYEQYFGPGTRLTVT.

The chain couples TRBV28 to TRBJ2-7; TRBD1 aligns across 10 bases. This CDR3 spans 15 amino acids. From germline, CDR1 is MDHEN and CDR2 SYDVKM. V trimming: 5 bases; J trimming: 4 bases; junction bases outside the gene matches: 8. The CDR3 coding sequence is TGTGCCAGCAGTACCCCGGGACAGGGGCGATACGAGCAGTACTTC. Its translation is CASSTPGQGRYEQYF.

The V gene is TRBV10-3, the J gene TRBJ1-5; D ambiguous. The V end was cut by 3 bases, the J end by 0 bases, with 18 bases between. The germline gives CDR1 ENHRY, CDR2 SYGVKD. The CDR3 has 18 residues. This CDR3 is CAISDRKEVLYSNQPQHF. Here the CDR3 DNA reads TGTGCCATCAGTGATAGAAAAGAAGTCTTGTATAGCAATCAGCCCCAGCATTTT.

A few counts support this clone. The chain recombines TRBV4-3 with TRBJ2-5, with D possibly matching TRBD2 (6 bases). The V end lost 3 bases, the J end lost 1 base, and 18 bases lay between the germline ends. CDR1 and CDR2 (germline): LGHNA, YSLEER. This CDR3 contains 17 residues. The CDR3 sequence is CASSHGGWGTSQETQYF. The DNA of the CDR3 is TGCGCCAGCAGCCACGGGGGATGGGGTACTTCCCAAGAGACCCAGTACTTC.

The DNA of the CDR3 is TGCGCCAGCACCCGACTAGCGGGAGGGCCTGGGAACATTCAGTACTTC. The encoded protein is CASTRLAGGPGNIQYF. V usage is TRBV10-2 and J usage is TRBJ2-4, with TRBD2 identical over 14 bases. The CDR3 consists of 16 residues. With V trimmed by 7 bases and J by 7 bases, 9 bases remained unmatched. Germline CDR1 is WSHSY and CDR2 is SAAADI.

This clone was counted once. Here the CDR3 reads CASSYGNYNEQFF. CDR3 nucleotide sequence: TGTGCCAGCAGTTACGGGAACTACAATGAGCAGTTCTTC. V gene TRBV6-2 or TRBV6-3 combines with J gene TRBJ2-1, with D unresolved. Germline CDR1 is MNHEY and CDR2 is SVGEGT. CDR3 length: 13 amino acids. V was cut by 2 bases and J by 3 bases, with 5 bases left in between.

Comment on this clone: One junction end disagrees with the germline gene, perhaps due to a read error. CDR3 bases: TGTGCCAGCACCAGGGAGGGGCCCAATCGGCCCCAGCATTTT. Translation: CASTREGPNRPQHF. The J gene is TRBJ1-5, the V gene TRBV28, with a tentative D call TRBD1 (5 bases). Germline values: CDR1 MDHEN, CDR2 SYDVKM. The CDR3 runs 14 residues.

In this sample, this clone turned up once. The CDR3 sequence: CASSPWEVNTEAFF. The CDR3 nucleotides read TGTGCCAGCTCACCATGGGAGGTGAACACTGAAGCTTTCTTT. The V and J genes are TRBV18 and TRBJ1-1, with D unresolved. V gave up 2 bases and J gave up 0 bases, with 7 bases separating them. The CDR3 contains 14 residues. Germline V gene data show CDR1 as KGHSH and CDR2 as LQKENI. The whole variable domain, filled in from reference TRBV18 and TRBJ1-1, reads NAGVMQNPRHLVRRRGQEARLRCSPMKGHSHVYWYRQLPEEGLKFMVYLQKENIIDESGMPKERFSAEFPKEGPSILRIQQVVRGDSAAYFCASSPWEVNTEAFFGQGTRLTVV.

The chain recombines TRBV5-1 with TRBJ1-6; D remains ambiguous. The CDR3 totals 14 residues. The germline CDR1 and CDR2 sequences are SGHRS and YFSETQ. V lost 0 bases and J lost 6, with 7 bases in between. The CDR3 sequence is CASSLAGRNSPLHF. The CDR3 DNA follows: TGCGCCAGCAGCTTGGCCGGTCGTAATTCACCCCTCCACTTT.

The chain recombines TRBV7-8 with TRBJ2-5; D not resolved. The CDR3 is made up of 14 amino acids. CDR1 is SGHVS, CDR2 FQNEAQ, per germline. The ends were cut back, 3 bases at V and 1 base at J, with 9 bases in the middle. The CDR3 loop is CASSLIVTQETQYF. The DNA of the CDR3 is TGTGCCAGCAGCTTGATCGTCACCCAAGAGACCCAGTACTTC. The whole variable domain, remainder taken from reference TRBV7-8 and TRBJ2-5, is GAGVSQSPRYKVAKRGQDVALRCDPISGHVSLFWYQQALGQGPEFLTYFQNEAQLDKSGLPSDRFFAERPEGSVSTLKIQRTQQEDSAVYLCASSLIVTQETQYFGPGTRLLVL.

The V and J genes are TRBV14 and TRBJ2-2; 8 positions match TRBD2. This CDR3 contains 18 residues. V shed 4 bases and J 6 bases; nucleotides not matched to a gene: 16. The germline V gene encodes CDR1 SGHDN and CDR2 FVKESK. The chain's CDR3 is CASSPYPGTSASAGELFF. The CDR3 nucleotides read TGTGCCAGCAGCCCCTACCCCGGGACTAGTGCTTCGGCCGGGGAGCTGTTTTTT.

The V call is TRBV28, the J call TRBJ1-4, with no clear D. Germline V gene lookup returns CDR1 MDHEN and CDR2 SYDVKM. The CDR3 spans 13 residues. V lost 5 bases, J lost 7 bases, and 11 bases lay in between. Written as DNA, the CDR3 is TGTGCCAGCAGTGGTCTCGGGGTTGAAAAACTGTTTTTT. It encodes CASSGLGVEKLFF.

V gene TRBV6-2 or TRBV6-3 combines with J gene TRBJ2-7, with D possibly being TRBD1 (6 bases). CDR1 is MNHEY and CDR2 is SVGEGT in the germline V gene. The CDR3 spans 17 residues. With 6 bases removed from V and 1 base from J, the gap between germline ends came to 22 bases. The CDR3 reads CASSQTGLGMKSYEQYF. The CDR3 nucleotides are TGTGCCAGCAGCCAAACAGGGTTAGGGATGAAGTCCTACGAGCAGTACTTC.

This clone has just one count. The rearrangement joins TRBV4-2 to TRBJ1-2; 10 bases align to TRBD1. From germline, CDR1 is LGHNA and CDR2 YNFKEQ. The trim removed 3 bases at V and 4 bases at J, leaving 5 bases unmatched. The CDR3 extends over 15 amino acids. The CDR3 bases are TGTGCCAGCAGCCACGAAGGACAGGGGGTCTATGGCTACACCTTC. The encoded protein is CASSHEGQGVYGYTF.

There are a few counts of this clone. The rearrangement joins TRBV5-6 to TRBJ1-5, with D uncertain. V lost 4 bases, J lost 2 bases, and 16 bases lay in between. The CDR3 has 16 amino acids. The V gene's germline CDR1 is SGHDT and CDR2 YYEEEE. The CDR3 sequence: CASSRIGVVGNQPQHF. The CDR3 DNA reads as TGTGCCAGCAGCCGCATCGGGGTAGTAGGCAATCAGCCCCAGCATTTT.

This chain uses TRBV10-3 with TRBJ1-1; 9 nucleotides align to TRBD1. V lost 7 bases and J lost 6; bases outside the gene matches: 9. The V gene's germline CDR1 is ENHRY and CDR2 SYGVKD. There are 14 residues in the CDR3. CDR3 bases: TGTGCCATCACCAAAGACAGGGGGTACGCTGAAGCTTTCTTT. Its protein is CAITKDRGYAEAFF.

The rearrangement uses TRBV7-9 and TRBJ2-7; 7 bases align to TRBD1. Germline loops: CDR1 SEHNR, CDR2 FQNEAQ (reference sequence). The CDR3 spans 14 residues. Losses at the gene ends were 4 bases for V and 5 bases for J; bases not matched to a gene: 8. The CDR3 DNA sequence: TGTGCCAGCAGCTCAACAGGGGCGCTCCACGAGCAGTACTTC. Amino acid sequence: CASSSTGALHEQYF. The variable domain in full, with the rest retrieved from reference TRBV7-9 and TRBJ2-7, is DTGVSQNPRHKITKRGQNVTFRCDPISEHNRLYWYRQTLGQGPEFLTYFQNEAQLEKSRLLSDRFSAERPKGSFSTLEIQRTEQGDSAMYLCASSSTGALHEQYFGPGTRLTVT.

The CDR3: CASSPYVTYTEAFF. In nucleotides, the CDR3 is TGTGCCAGTAGTCCTTACGTTACATACACTGAAGCTTTCTTT. V is TRBV19 and J is TRBJ1-1; no firm D call. Deletions cut 5 bases from V and 3 bases from J, with 13 bases between. CDR1 and CDR2 (germline): LNHDA, SQIVND (reference sequence). This CDR3 is built from 14 residues. The full variable domain, in which reference TRBV19 and TRBJ1-1 provide the parts outside the CDR3, is DGGITQSPKYLFRKEGQNVTLSCEQNLNHDAMYWYRQDPGQGLRLIYYSQIVNDFQKGDIAEGYSVSREKKESFPLTVTSAQKNPTAFYLCASSPYVTYTEAFFGQGTRLTVV.

Concerning this clone: The DNA is omitted, as the CDR3 cannot be located on it reliably, and the CDR3 follows TCRdb's listing. The chain recombines TRBV21-1 with TRBJ1-5. TRBV21-1 is a known pseudogene. The CDR3 adds up to 15 amino acids, both ends counted. The CDR3: CASSKVAGGNQPQHF.

The chain joins TRBV7-2 to TRBJ1-2, with D hard to call. The V end lost 5 bases, the J end lost 7 bases, and 14 bases lay between the germline ends. Germline CDR1 and CDR2: SGHTA and FQGNSA. The CDR3 consists of 13 residues. CDR3 in amino acids: CASSPLFTGGYTF. The CDR3 bases are TGTGCCAGCAGCCCTTTATTTACTGGTGGCTACACCTTC.

The chain has TRBV3-1 (or the pseudogene TRBV3-2) and TRBJ2-3; the match to TRBD1 covers 7 bases. Germline V lookup: CDR1 LGHDT, CDR2 YNNKEL (reference sequence). J was trimmed by 4 bases and V by 1 base; bases with no gene match: 5. The CDR3 covers 15 residues. DNA of the CDR3: TGTGCCAGCAGCCAAGTTCAGGGGGTTTCAGATACGCAGTATTTT. It translates to CASSQVQGVSDTQYF.

The V gene is TRBV5-1, the J gene TRBJ1-4; TRBD1 matches 8 bases. Per the germline V gene, CDR1 is SGHRS and CDR2 is YFSETQ. This CDR3 region has 15 residues. The V gene end was trimmed by 3 bases and the J gene end by 9 bases; junction bases not matched to a gene: 10. The CDR3 nucleotides are TGCGCCAGCAGCTGGACAGGGATAGGTGTGCAAAAACTGTTTTTT. Amino acid sequence: CASSWTGIGVQKLFF.